Included here is one T cell receptor (beta chain) sequence, with context. These data come from a study of T cell changes during pregnancy in multiple sclerosis. Assay used: immunoSEQ multiplex PCR; TCRdb lists only in-frame clones, some missing. The sample holds roughly 75,000 clones, roughly 91% seen once. This CDR3 is 18 amino acids long. Germline V gives CDR1 MDHEN, CDR2 SYDVKM. Trimming removed 3 bases at V and 0 bases at J, with 18 bases between. This clonotype was obtained from a female donor in good health, enrolled as a control in a pregnancy study. Material: peripheral blood, obtained after pregnancy. The rearrangement joins TRBV28 to TRBJ1-5; a possible D gene is TRBD1 (6 bases). The CDR3 loop is CASSFGGAGRYSNQPQHF. Written as DNA, the CDR3 is TGTGCCAGCAGTTTTGGGGGGGCAGGCCGCTATAGCAATCAGCCCCAGCATTTT.